Below, 2 T cell receptor beta chains from the same sample are listed, as sequenced in a study of blood T cell repertoires in COVID-19. Here immunoSEQ multiplex PCR was the method, and the copy in TCRdb shows in-frame clones only, minus some. The profile shows a few hundred thousand clones, roughly 91% of them singletons. Sequenced sample: PBMCs or T cells enriched from blood (not recorded which). The receptor source for this set is a woman aged 18-35 years who had recovered from COVID-19.

J is TRBJ2-1 and V is TRBV20-1, with TRBD1 identical over 8 bases. The CDR3 is 13 residues long. V dropped 3 bases and J dropped 7; count of bases not matched to a gene: 5. The germline V gene has CDR1 DFQATT and CDR2 SNEGSKA (reference sequence). CDR3 in DNA: TGCAGTGCTAGTGGACAGGGAAGGAATGAGCAGTTCTTC. This translates into CSASGQGRNEQFF.

Concerning this clone: Sequence at one end of the junction differs from germline and may be a read error. J is TRBJ1-5 and V is TRBV7-2; weak D call: TRBD1 (5 bases). Germline CDR1 SGHTA, CDR2 FQGNSA. This CDR3 region has 15 residues. The DNA for the CDR3 is TGTGCCAGCAGCCTAGCCACGTGGGGCGATCAGCCCCAGCATTTT. This sequence encodes CASSLATWGDQPQHF.